This T cell receptor beta chain was identified during a study of graft-versus-host responses after intestinal transplantation. Study summary: After anti-thymocyte globulin induction, recipients took tacrolimus and steroids for around 3 years.

The CDR3 consists of 16 residues. V dropped 3 bases and J dropped 2; count of bases not matched to a gene: 6. Germline V gene data show CDR1 as ENHRY and CDR2 as SYGVKD. The study's findings and limits: The recipient marrow held GvH clones, and some of them showed up first in ileum or blood. Declines in HvG clones occurring early post-transplant were associated with peak circulating GvH clone levels.

The table came from immunoSEQ multiplex PCR; TCRdb's copy has only in-frame clones and leaves some out. Seen here are some 95,000 clones, 90% to 95% observed once, and the top ten hold 0.5%. As regards this clone: Its antigen remains unknown.

Material: unstimulated CD8+ T cells sorted from spleen or lymph node cells, obtained before intestinal transplant. The gene calls are TRBV10-3 and TRBJ2-2; TRBD2 matches 7 bases. This TCR was sampled from a human donor who received an intestinal transplant. This CDR3 reads CAISERAGSNTGELFF. In DNA form, the CDR3 reads TGTGCCATCAGTGAAAGAGCGGGATCAAACACCGGGGAGCTGTTTTTT.